These T cell receptor beta chains were read from a single sample in a study of blood T cell repertoires in COVID-19. Measured with immunoSEQ multiplex PCR; TCRdb has only the in-frame clones, and not every one. Of approximately 260,000 clones listed, roughly 90% are singletons. Sequencing input: peripheral blood. These receptors came from a woman in her sixties or seventies with COVID-19, enrolled during active disease. Both conserved end residues are part of each CDR3. Each record gives: CDR3 protein, CDR3 DNA, V gene, D gene, clone size, J gene. D genes are given only for firm matches. For some rows the clone size is stated as once, few or many, or as a class when expanded; others skip it.

CDR3: CASSPRTGNAYEQYF
DNA: TGCGCCAGCAGCCCCCGGACAGGGAACGCCTACGAGCAGTACTTC
V: TRBV5-1
D: TRBD1
size: -
J: TRBJ2-7

CDR3: CASSSGQGADTQYF
DNA: TGTGCTAGCAGCTCAGGACAGGGGGCAGATACGCAGTATTTT
V: TRBV7-7
D: TRBD1
size: -
J: TRBJ2-3

CDR3: CASSPSGVSYNEQFF
DNA: TGTGCCAGCAGCCCCTCAGGGGTATCATACAATGAGCAGTTCTTC
V: TRBV28
D: -
size: -
J: TRBJ2-1

CDR3: CASSSSDRGNTGELFF
DNA: TGTGCCAGCTCATCCTCTGACAGGGGCAACACCGGGGAGCTGTTTTTT
V: TRBV18
D: TRBD1
size: -
J: TRBJ2-2

CDR3: CASSIRDSGELFF
DNA: TGTGCCAGCAGCATCCGGGACTCCGGGGAGCTGTTTTTT
V: TRBV9
D: -
size: -
J: TRBJ2-2

CDR3: CASSSGNRAVYNEQFF
DNA: TGTGCCAGCAGTTCTGGGAACAGGGCGGTTTACAATGAGCAGTTCTTC
V: TRBV6-6
D: -
size: -
J: TRBJ2-1

CDR3: CASSPPQVQGGNEQFF
DNA: TGTGCCAGCTCACCCCCCCAAGTTCAGGGGGGCAATGAGCAGTTCTTC
V: TRBV18
D: -
size: -
J: TRBJ2-1

CDR3: CASSPGTKEQFF
DNA: TGTGCCAGCAGCCCGGGGACAAAGGAGCAGTTCTTC
V: TRBV7-2
D: -
size: -
J: TRBJ2-1

CDR3: CASSQGQGYGYTF
DNA: TGTGCCAGCAGCCAAGGACAGGGCTATGGCTACACCTTC
V: TRBV3-1/TRBV3-2
D: TRBD1
size: -
J: TRBJ1-2

CDR3: CASSPGGGGDEQFF
DNA: TGTGCCAGCTCACCGGGCGGGGGGGGCGATGAGCAGTTCTTC
V: TRBV18
D: TRBD2
size: -
J: TRBJ2-1

CDR3: CASSTTSGGALETQYF
DNA: TGTGCCAGCAGCACGACTAGCGGGGGGGCCTTGGAGACCCAGTACTTC
V: TRBV7-3
D: TRBD2
size: -
J: TRBJ2-5

CDR3: CASSRAVNTEAFF
DNA: TGTGCCAGCAGCCGGGCAGTGAACACTGAAGCTTTCTTT
V: TRBV4-2
D: -
size: few
J: TRBJ1-1

CDR3: CASSQSRTGGTDTQYF
DNA: TGTGCCAGCAGCCAATCCCGGACAGGCGGCACAGATACGCAGTATTTT
V: TRBV7-6
D: TRBD1
size: -
J: TRBJ2-3

CDR3: CASRQTGTGFQPQHF
DNA: TGTGCCAGCAGGCAAACCGGGACAGGGTTTCAGCCCCAGCATTTT
V: TRBV6-5
D: TRBD1
size: -
J: TRBJ1-5

CDR3: CASSSLALGTQYF
DNA: TGTGCCAGCAGCTCACTAGCTCTGGGGACCCAGTACTTC
V: TRBV11-2
D: -
size: -
J: TRBJ2-5

CDR3: CASSTGLMGYGYTF
DNA: TGTGCCAGCTCGACAGGGCTGATGGGCTATGGCTACACCTTC
V: TRBV27
D: TRBD1
size: -
J: TRBJ1-2

CDR3: CASSPALRVNTEAFF
DNA: TGTGCCAGCAGCCCTGCGCTGCGGGTGAACACTGAAGCTTTCTTT
V: TRBV5-6
D: -
size: -
J: TRBJ1-1

CDR3: CASGFIRQRPLHF
DNA: TGTGCCAGCGGATTTATTAGACAGAGACCCCTCCACTTT
V: TRBV27
D: -
size: -
J: TRBJ1-6

CDR3: CASSLASSGGARTGELFF
DNA: TGCGCCAGCAGCTTGGCCTCTAGCGGGGGGGCTCGGACCGGGGAGCTGTTTTTT
V: TRBV5-1
D: TRBD2
size: -
J: TRBJ2-2

CDR3: CASSYSLAMGGTYGYTF
DNA: TGTGCCAGCAGTTACTCCCTCGCGATGGGAGGGACCTATGGCTACACCTTC
V: TRBV6-2/TRBV6-3
D: -
size: -
J: TRBJ1-2

CDR3: CSVERSGQGFIYGYTF
DNA: TGCAGCGTTGAAAGGTCCGGACAGGGTTTTATCTATGGCTACACCTTC
V: TRBV29-1
D: TRBD1
size: -
J: TRBJ1-2

CDR3: CASRKGAGVRDLFHF
DNA: TGTGCCAGTAGAAAAGGGGCTGGGGTACGGGACTTATTCCACTTT
V: TRBV19
D: -
size: -
J: TRBJ1-6

CDR3: CASSQLNSYEQYF
DNA: TGTGCCAGCAGCCAACTTAACTCCTACGAGCAGTACTTC
V: TRBV12-3/TRBV12-4
D: -
size: -
J: TRBJ2-7

CDR3: CASSQGITAFSGNTIYF
DNA: TGCGCCAGCAGCCAAGGAATCACAGCTTTTTCTGGAAACACCATATATTTT
V: TRBV4-1
D: -
size: -
J: TRBJ1-3